Below, 18 T cell receptor beta chains from the same sample are listed, as sequenced in a study of OX40 agonist ivuxolimab in advanced cancers. Some clones are missing from TCRdb's copy, which holds only in-frame ones; the method was immunoSEQ multiplex PCR. The sample records 75,000 to 100,000 clones, over 90% being singletons. The starting material was CD4+ or CD8+ T cells sorted from blood, obtained in a trial of the OX40 agonist ivuxolimab. The receptors were sampled from an adult with an advanced solid tumor such as melanoma, head and neck, liver or kidney cancer.

The chain combines TRBV11-3 with TRBJ2-7, with TRBD1 matching 7 bases. Unmatched junction bases numbered 4, after V lost 0 bases and J lost 2 bases. CDR1 SGHNT and CDR2 YENEEA come from the germline V gene. CDR3 length: 15 amino acids. The CDR3 bases are TGTGCCAGCAGCTTAGATTACAGGGGACCCTACGAGCAGTACTTC. This translates into CASSLDYRGPYEQYF.

The chain combines TRBV29-1 with TRBJ2-3, with D possibly matching TRBD1 (5 bases). In germline, CDR1 is SQVTM, CDR2 ANQGSEA. V lost 2 bases to trimming and J lost 2 bases, with 11 bases between them. This CDR3 region has 14 residues. The CDR3 region is CSVERGSNTDTQYF. As DNA, the CDR3 is TGCAGCGTTGAAAGGGGCTCCAACACAGATACGCAGTATTTT.

In its sample, this clone was seen once. The chain has TRBV28 and TRBJ1-2; 8 positions agree with TRBD1. CDR3 length: 14 residues. The junction had 8 bases not matched to a gene; V was cut back by 6 bases and J by 5 bases. Germline V gene lookup returns CDR1 MDHEN and CDR2 SYDVKM. The CDR3 bases are TGTGCCAGCAGGACCTCCGGGACAGGATATGGCTACACCTTC. It encodes CASRTSGTGYGYTF.

The CDR3 sequence: CASSVGTGRNQPQHF. CDR3 nucleotides: TGTGCCAGCAGCGTAGGGACAGGGCGCAATCAGCCCCAGCATTTT. The chain employs TRBV9 and TRBJ1-5; TRBD1 agrees at 8 bases. The CDR3 covers 15 residues. V gave up 0 bases and J gave up 2 bases; unmatched junction bases: 1. CDR1 SGDLS and CDR2 YYNGEE come from the germline V gene. Combining the CDR3 with reference TRBV9 and TRBJ1-5 gives the whole variable domain DSGVTQTPKHLITATGQRVTLRCSPRSGDLSVYWYQQSLDQGLQFLIQYYNGEERAKGNILERFSAQQFPDLHSELNLSSLELGDSALYFCASSVGTGRNQPQHFGDGTRLSIL.

In its sample, this clone was seen once. V gene TRBV2 combines with J gene TRBJ2-1; no definite D call. V lost 0 bases and J lost 0, with 6 bases in between. This CDR3 spans 15 amino acids. CDR1 and CDR2 (germline): SNHLY, FYNNEI. This CDR3 is CASSEALNSYNEQFF. The CDR3 bases are TGTGCCAGCAGTGAAGCGCTCAACTCCTACAATGAGCAGTTCTTC.

The chain combines TRBV6-5 with TRBJ2-1; perhaps TRBD2 as D (5 bases). The CDR3 totals 11 residues. CDR1 MNHEY and CDR2 SVGAGI come from the germline V gene. The ends were cut back, 7 bases at V and 7 bases at J, with 8 bases in the middle. CDR3 coding DNA: TGTGCCAGCAACCGACTAAATGAGCAGTTCTTC. Its translation is CASNRLNEQFF.

The V call is TRBV19, the J call TRBJ2-1, with D possibly being TRBD2 (6 bases). The CDR3 sequence is 17 residues long. Germline CDR1 is LNHDA and CDR2 is SQIVND (reference sequence). V was pared by 1 base and J by 2 bases, with 15 bases between. The CDR3 is CASSIVYSGRPYNEQFF. Here the CDR3 DNA reads TGTGCCAGTAGTATAGTCTATAGCGGACGTCCCTACAATGAGCAGTTCTTC.

This chain connects TRBV27 to TRBJ2-3, with 9 bases fitting TRBD2. The J segment lost 4 bases and the V segment lost 2 bases, leaving 4 bases of the junction unmatched. This CDR3 has 15 residues. The germline V gene encodes CDR1 MNHEY and CDR2 SMNVEV (reference sequence). CDR3 amino acids: CASSLRLAEADTQYF. The CDR3 DNA follows: TGTGCCAGCAGTTTAAGACTAGCGGAGGCAGATACGCAGTATTTT.

J is TRBJ1-4 and V is TRBV5-1; 11 nucleotides match TRBD1. Germline lookup yields CDR1 SGHRS and CDR2 YFSETQ. This CDR3 has 16 residues. Losses at the gene ends were 4 bases for V and 8 bases for J; bases not matched to a gene: 10. The DNA of the CDR3 is TGCGCCAGCAGCCAAGCAGGGGACAGGGGGGGAGAAAAACTGTTTTTT. This gives the protein CASSQAGDRGGEKLFF.

Turning to this clone: Germline is not matched at one junction end, which may reflect a read error. The CDR3 here is CTSSTRGGASGNTIYF. The CDR3 DNA reads TGTACCAGTAGTACCCGGGGGGGCGCGTCTGGAAACACCATATATTTT. V is TRBV19 and J is TRBJ1-3, with D tentatively TRBD1 (6 bases). Germline lookup yields CDR1 LNHDA and CDR2 SQIVND (reference sequence). CDR3 length equals 16 residues.

V and J are TRBV7-2 and TRBJ2-3, with 8 bases aligning to TRBD2. The germline CDR1 and CDR2 sequences are SGHTA and FQGNSA. There are 14 residues in the CDR3. Trimming took 5 bases from V and 3 from J; bases not matched to a gene: 4. The CDR3 nucleotides are TGTGCCAGCAGCCTTCAGCGGGAGACAGATACGCAGTATTTT. Its translation: CASSLQRETDTQYF.

The V gene is TRBV6-1, the J gene TRBJ2-3; tentative D call: TRBD1 (5 bases). The CDR3 extends over 15 amino acids. V was trimmed by 2 bases and J by 2 bases, leaving 11 bases between them. Germline V gives CDR1 MNHNS, CDR2 SASEGT. The chain's CDR3 is CASSEQGFDTDTQYF. The CDR3 DNA sequence: TGTGCCAGCAGTGAACAGGGATTTGACACAGATACGCAGTATTTT.

The chain joins TRBV28 to TRBJ1-2; tentatively, D is TRBD1 (5 bases). V gave up 5 bases and J gave up 2 bases, with 9 bases separating them. Germline CDR1 and CDR2: MDHEN and SYDVKM. The CDR3 is 13 residues long. The CDR3 protein is CASSGAPNYGYTF. CDR3 sequence (DNA): TGTGCCAGCAGTGGGGCGCCCAACTATGGCTACACCTTC.

This clone was detected once. The rearrangement uses TRBV10-3 and TRBJ2-2; 7 bases are a match to TRBD2. The junction had 3 bases not matched to a gene; V was cut back by 1 base and J by 1 base. CDR1 and CDR2 from the germline V gene are ENHRY and SYGVKD. The length of the CDR3 is 16 residues. The CDR3 spells CAISEFGGGNTGELFF. DNA of the CDR3: TGTGCCATCAGTGAGTTTGGCGGGGGGAACACCGGGGAGCTGTTTTTT.

This clone came up a few times. The chain couples TRBV11-2 to TRBJ1-2, with TRBD1 as a possible D gene (6 bases). The V gene's germline CDR1 is SGHAT and CDR2 FQNNGV. V gave up 5 bases and J gave up 2 bases, with 9 bases separating them. The CDR3 has 13 residues. CDR3 sequence (DNA): TGTGCCAGCAGCCTCGGACAGAACTATGGCTACACCTTC. Encoded protein: CASSLGQNYGYTF.

The chain uses TRBV5-1 and TRBJ2-3; D remains unclear. Trimming left V 5 bases short and J 2 bases short, with 18 bases between. The CDR3 consists of 16 residues. Germline V CDR1 and CDR2: SGHRS, YFSETQ. The DNA of the CDR3 is TGCGCCAGCAGTATTCGGCTCCTCCCCTACACAGATACGCAGTATTTT. Protein sequence: CASSIRLLPYTDTQYF. The complete variable domain, with remaining parts taken from reference TRBV5-1 and TRBJ2-3, reads KAGVTQTPRYLIKTRGQQVTLSCSPISGHRSVSWYQQTPGQGLQFLFEYFSETQRNKGNFPGRFSGRQFSNSRSEMNVSTLELGDSALYLCASSIRLLPYTDTQYFGPGTRLTVL.

Only a few counts were recorded for this clone. The chain combines TRBV27 with TRBJ2-7; 12 nucleotides line up with TRBD2. Germline lookup yields CDR1 MNHEY and CDR2 SMNVEV (reference sequence). Trimming at V came to 5 bases and at J to 5 bases, leaving 13 bases not matched to a gene. There are 17 residues in the CDR3. The CDR3: CASSRRPTSGRTDEQYF. The CDR3 bases are TGTGCCAGCAGTCGCCGACCCACTAGCGGGAGGACAGACGAGCAGTACTTC.

The chain combines TRBV2 with TRBJ1-2; D call uncertain. Germline V gene data show CDR1 as SNHLY and CDR2 as FYNNEI. The germline V and J ends were trimmed by 3 bases and 0 bases, with 11 bases remaining between them. The CDR3 totals 15 residues. CDR3 nucleotide sequence: TGTGCCAGCAGTGACGAGGGATTAGCTAACTATGGCTACACCTTC. This encodes CASSDEGLANYGYTF.